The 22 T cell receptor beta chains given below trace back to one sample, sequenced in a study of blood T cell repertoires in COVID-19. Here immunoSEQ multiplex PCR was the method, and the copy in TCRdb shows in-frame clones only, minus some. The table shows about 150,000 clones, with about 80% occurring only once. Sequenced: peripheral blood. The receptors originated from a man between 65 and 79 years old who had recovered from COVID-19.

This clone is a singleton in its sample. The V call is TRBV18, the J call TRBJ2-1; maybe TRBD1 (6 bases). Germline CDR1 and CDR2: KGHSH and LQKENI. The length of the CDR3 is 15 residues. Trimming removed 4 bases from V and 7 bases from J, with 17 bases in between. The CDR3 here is CASSLYTKGGNEQFF. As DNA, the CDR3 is TGTGCCAGCTCACTATATACTAAAGGGGGTAATGAGCAGTTCTTC.

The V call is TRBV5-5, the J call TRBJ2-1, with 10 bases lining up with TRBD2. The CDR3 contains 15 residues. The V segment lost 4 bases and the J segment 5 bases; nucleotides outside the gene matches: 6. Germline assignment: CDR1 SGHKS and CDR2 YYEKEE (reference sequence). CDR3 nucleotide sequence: TGTGCCAGCAGCCCGGGACTAGCGACTGACAATGAGCAGTTCTTC. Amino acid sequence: CASSPGLATDNEQFF.

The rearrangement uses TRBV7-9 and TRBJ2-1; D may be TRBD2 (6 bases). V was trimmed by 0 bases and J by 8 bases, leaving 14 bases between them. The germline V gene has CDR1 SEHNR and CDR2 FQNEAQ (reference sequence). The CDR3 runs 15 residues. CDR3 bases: TGTGCCAGCAGCTTAGCGGGCTACGGGGGAGATGAGCAGTTCTTC. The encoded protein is CASSLAGYGGDEQFF.

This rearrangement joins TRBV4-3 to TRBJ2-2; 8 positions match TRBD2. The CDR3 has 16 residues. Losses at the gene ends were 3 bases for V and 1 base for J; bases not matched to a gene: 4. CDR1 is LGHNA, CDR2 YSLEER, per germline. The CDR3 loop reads CASSQSGTRNTGELFF. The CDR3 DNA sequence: TGCGCCAGCAGCCAGTCCGGGACTAGGAACACCGGGGAGCTGTTTTTT.

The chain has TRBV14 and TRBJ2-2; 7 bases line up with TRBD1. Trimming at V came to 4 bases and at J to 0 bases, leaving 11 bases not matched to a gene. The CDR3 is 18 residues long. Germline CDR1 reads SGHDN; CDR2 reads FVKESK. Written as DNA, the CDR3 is TGTGCCAGCAGCCCCTTGACAGGGTTCTCCGCGAACACCGGGGAGCTGTTTTTT. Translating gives CASSPLTGFSANTGELFF.

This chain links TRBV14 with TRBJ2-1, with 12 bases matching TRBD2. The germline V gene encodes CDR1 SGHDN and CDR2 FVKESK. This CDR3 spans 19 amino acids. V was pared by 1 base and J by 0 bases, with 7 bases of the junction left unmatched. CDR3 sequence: CASSQGTSGTVSSYNEQFF. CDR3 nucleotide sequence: TGTGCCAGCAGCCAAGGGACTAGCGGGACCGTAAGCTCCTACAATGAGCAGTTCTTC.

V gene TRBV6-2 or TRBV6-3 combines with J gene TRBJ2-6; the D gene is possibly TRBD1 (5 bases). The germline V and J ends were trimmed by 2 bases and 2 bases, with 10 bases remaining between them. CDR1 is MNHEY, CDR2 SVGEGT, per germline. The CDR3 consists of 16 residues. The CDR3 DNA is TGTGCCAGCAGTTACCCGACAGTTCCTGGGGCCAACGTCCTGACTTTC. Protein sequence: CASSYPTVPGANVLTF.

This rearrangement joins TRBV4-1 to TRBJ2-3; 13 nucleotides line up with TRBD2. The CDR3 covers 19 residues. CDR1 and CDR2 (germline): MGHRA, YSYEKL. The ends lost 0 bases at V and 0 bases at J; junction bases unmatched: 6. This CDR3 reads CASSQDSGLAGVSTDTQYF. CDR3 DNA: TGCGCCAGCAGCCAAGATAGTGGACTAGCGGGAGTTAGCACAGATACGCAGTATTTT.

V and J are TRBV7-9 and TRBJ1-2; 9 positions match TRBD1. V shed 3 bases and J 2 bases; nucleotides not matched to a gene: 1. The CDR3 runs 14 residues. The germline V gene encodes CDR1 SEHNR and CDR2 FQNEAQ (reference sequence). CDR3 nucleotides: TGTGCCAGCAGCTTGACAGGGGGGAACTATGGCTACACCTTC. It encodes CASSLTGGNYGYTF.

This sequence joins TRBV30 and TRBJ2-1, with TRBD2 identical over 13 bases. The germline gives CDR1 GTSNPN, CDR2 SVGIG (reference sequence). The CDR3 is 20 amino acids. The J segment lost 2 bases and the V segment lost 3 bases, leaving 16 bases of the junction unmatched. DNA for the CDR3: TGTGCCTGGAGCAGATTTGGCGCGACTAGCGGGAGGACCACCTACAATGAGCAGTTCTTC. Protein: CAWSRFGATSGRTTYNEQFF.

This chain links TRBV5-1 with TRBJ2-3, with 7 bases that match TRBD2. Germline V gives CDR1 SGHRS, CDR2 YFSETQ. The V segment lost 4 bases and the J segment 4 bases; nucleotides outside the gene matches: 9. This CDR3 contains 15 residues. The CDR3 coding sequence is TGCGCCAGCAGCAACGGGGGAGGGTTTCCAGATACGCAGTATTTT. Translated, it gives CASSNGGGFPDTQYF.

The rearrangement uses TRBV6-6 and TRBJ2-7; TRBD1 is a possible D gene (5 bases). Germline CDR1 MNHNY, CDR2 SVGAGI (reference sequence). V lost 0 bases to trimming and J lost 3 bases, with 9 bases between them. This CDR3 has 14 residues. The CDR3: CASSYSRTSYEQYF. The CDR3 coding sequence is TGTGCCAGCAGTTACTCCCGGACAAGCTACGAGCAGTACTTC.

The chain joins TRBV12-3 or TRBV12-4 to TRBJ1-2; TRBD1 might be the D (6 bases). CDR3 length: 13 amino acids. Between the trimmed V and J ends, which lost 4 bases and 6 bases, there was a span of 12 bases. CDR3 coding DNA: TGTGCCAGCAGTTCGGGGGGCGCGGATGGCTACACCTTC. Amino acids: CASSSGGADGYTF.

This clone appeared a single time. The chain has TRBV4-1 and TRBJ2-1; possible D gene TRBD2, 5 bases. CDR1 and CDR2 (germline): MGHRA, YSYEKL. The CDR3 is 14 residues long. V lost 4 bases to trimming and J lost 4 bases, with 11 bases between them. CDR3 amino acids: CASSPQLVYNEQFF. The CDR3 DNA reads TGCGCCAGCAGCCCTCAACTAGTGTACAATGAGCAGTTCTTC.

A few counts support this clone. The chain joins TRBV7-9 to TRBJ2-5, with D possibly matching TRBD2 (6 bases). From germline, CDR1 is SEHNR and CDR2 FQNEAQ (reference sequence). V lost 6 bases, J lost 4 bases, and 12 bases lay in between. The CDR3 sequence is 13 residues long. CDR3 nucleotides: TGTGCCAGCAGGCCGGGAGTAAGAGAGACCCAGTACTTC. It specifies CASRPGVRETQYF.

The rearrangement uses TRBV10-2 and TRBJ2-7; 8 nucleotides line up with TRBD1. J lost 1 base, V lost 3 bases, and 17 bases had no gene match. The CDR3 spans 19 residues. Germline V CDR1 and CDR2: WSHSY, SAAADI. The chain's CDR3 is CASSERGRGLTALSYEQYF. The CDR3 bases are TGCGCCAGCAGTGAAAGGGGCAGGGGGCTAACAGCTCTATCCTACGAGCAGTACTTC.

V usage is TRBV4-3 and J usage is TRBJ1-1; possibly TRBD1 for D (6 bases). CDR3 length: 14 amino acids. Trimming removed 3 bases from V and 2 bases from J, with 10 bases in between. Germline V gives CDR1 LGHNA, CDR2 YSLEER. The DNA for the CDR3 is TGCGCCAGCAGCCAGCTACAGGGTAACACTGAAGCTTTCTTT. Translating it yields CASSQLQGNTEAFF.

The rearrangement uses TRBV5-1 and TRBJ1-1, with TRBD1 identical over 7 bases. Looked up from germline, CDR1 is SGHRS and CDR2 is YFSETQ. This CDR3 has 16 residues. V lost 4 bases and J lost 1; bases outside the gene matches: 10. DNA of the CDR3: TGCGCCAGCAGCGGGGGACAGAGGGGGAGGAACACTGAAGCTTTCTTT. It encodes CASSGGQRGRNTEAFF.

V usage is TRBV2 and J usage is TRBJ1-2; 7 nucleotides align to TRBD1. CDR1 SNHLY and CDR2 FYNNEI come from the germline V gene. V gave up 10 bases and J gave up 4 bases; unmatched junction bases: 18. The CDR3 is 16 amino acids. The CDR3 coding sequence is TGTGCCATTACCCGGGACAGATCCCTGCTTGGCTATGGCTACACCTTC. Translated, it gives CAITRDRSLLGYGYTF.

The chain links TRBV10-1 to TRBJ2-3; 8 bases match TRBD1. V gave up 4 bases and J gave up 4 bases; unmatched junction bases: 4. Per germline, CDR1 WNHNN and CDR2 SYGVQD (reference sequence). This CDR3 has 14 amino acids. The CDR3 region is CASSAQGVADTQYF. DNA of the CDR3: TGCGCCAGCAGTGCACAGGGGGTGGCAGATACGCAGTATTTT.

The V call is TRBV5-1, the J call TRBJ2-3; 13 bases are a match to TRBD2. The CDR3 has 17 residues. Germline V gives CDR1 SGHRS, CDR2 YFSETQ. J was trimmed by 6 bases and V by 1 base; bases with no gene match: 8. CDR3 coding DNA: TGCGCCAGCAGCTTGTGGACTAGCGGGAGTACCTCGGATACGCAGTATTTT. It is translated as CASSLWTSGSTSDTQYF. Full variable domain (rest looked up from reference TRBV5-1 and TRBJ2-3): KAGVTQTPRYLIKTRGQQVTLSCSPISGHRSVSWYQQTPGQGLQFLFEYFSETQRNKGNFPGRFSGRQFSNSRSEMNVSTLELGDSALYLCASSLWTSGSTSDTQYFGPGTRLTVL.

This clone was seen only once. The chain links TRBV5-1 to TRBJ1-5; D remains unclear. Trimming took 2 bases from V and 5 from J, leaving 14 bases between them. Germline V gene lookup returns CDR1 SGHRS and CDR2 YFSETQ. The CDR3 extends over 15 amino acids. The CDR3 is CASSFGPTSDQPQHF. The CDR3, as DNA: TGCGCCAGCAGCTTCGGTCCAACCTCGGATCAGCCCCAGCATTTT.